This is a list of T cell receptor beta chains from one sample in a study of T cell responses to AZD1222 COVID-19 vaccine. Clones were sequenced by immunoSEQ multiplex PCR, and TCRdb holds only the in-frame ones, with some missing. The sample holds over 130,000 clones, 94% seen once. Sample: peripheral blood, taken on day 0 of AZD1222 vaccination. Receptors were obtained from an adult in good health. CDR3s include the opening cysteine and the closing phenylalanine or tryptophan. A D gene is named only where the DNA matches it firmly. Not every row has a clone size; where given, it reads once, few, many or a size class.

.	TRBJ1-1	TRBV12-3/TRBV12-4	.	TGTGCCAGCATAGTGTCCGGGGAAGCTTTCTTT	CASIVSGEAFF
TRBD2	TRBJ2-1	TRBV7-2	.	TGTGCCAGCAGCTTAATCAGCGGGAGTCCTTCCTACAATGAGCAGTTCTTC	CASSLISGSPSYNEQFF
.	TRBJ2-1	TRBV19	.	TGTGCCAGTAGTCCTCGCCCGTCTGGGAGCTCCTACAATGAGCAGTTCTTC	CASSPRPSGSSYNEQFF
.	TRBJ1-5	TRBV16	.	TGTGCCAGCAGCCCCCAGGGGTTCAATCAGCCCCAGCATTTT	CASSPQGFNQPQHF
.	TRBJ1-1	TRBV29-1	.	TGCAGCGTTGAATCCCTCAGAGGGAGCACTGAAGCTTTCTTT	CSVESLRGSTEAFF
.	TRBJ2-5	TRBV14	few	TGTGCCAGCAGCCGTTATCGTGGTTTCCAAGAGACCCAGTACTTC	CASSRYRGFQETQYF
.	TRBJ1-4	TRBV2	once	TGTGCCAGCAGTGAGGAGTTAACTAATGAAAAACTGTTTTTT	CASSEELTNEKLFF
.	TRBJ1-2	TRBV7-2	.	TGTGCCAGCAGCTTAGCGAGGGGGGCCTATGGCTACACCTTC	CASSLARGAYGYTF
TRBD1	TRBJ1-1	TRBV6-5	.	TGTGCCAGCAGGGGACAGTCAGAAAGAAGAGGTGAAGCTTTCTTT	CASRGQSERRGEAFF
.	TRBJ2-5	TRBV6-5	.	TGTGCCAGCAGTTACACGAACAAGGAGACCCAGTACTTC	CASSYTNKETQYF
.	TRBJ1-1	TRBV4-1	.	TGCGCCAGCAGCCCCCCGTTTCAGGGTGGGACTTTCTTT	CASSPPFQGGTFF
.	TRBJ1-4	TRBV3-1/TRBV3-2	.	TGTGCCAGCAGCCAAGTAATGGGCTCTAATGAAAAACTGTTTTTT	CASSQVMGSNEKLFF
TRBD1	TRBJ2-2	TRBV4-1	.	TGCGCCAGCAGCCAAGCCGGGACAGATAACACCGGGGAGCTGTTTTTT	CASSQAGTDNTGELFF
.	TRBJ1-5	TRBV6-2/TRBV6-3	.	TGTGCCAGCAGATACGGAGGGTACAGCGGTCAGCCCCAGCATTTT	CASRYGGYSGQPQHF
.	TRBJ1-4	TRBV5-1	.	TGCGCCAGCAGCTTGCTACAGGGAGTGGGCGAAAAACTGTTTTTT	CASSLLQGVGEKLFF
.	TRBJ2-1	TRBV19	.	TGTGCCAGTAGTCTGCGGGCCAGGGCCCAGGGTGAGCAGTTCTTC	CASSLRARAQGEQFF
.	TRBJ2-2	TRBV2	.	TGTGCCAGCAGTGAAGGCAGATTGAACACCGGGGAGCTGTTTTTT	CASSEGRLNTGELFF
.	TRBJ1-2	TRBV28	.	TGTGCCAGCAGTCCCTCGTCCGGGGGGATAGGCTACACCTTC	CASSPSSGGIGYTF
.	TRBJ2-1	TRBV7-6	.	TGTGCCAGCAGCACCAGCCAGAGCTCCTACAATGAGCAGTTCTTC	CASSTSQSSYNEQFF
.	TRBJ1-1	TRBV10-2	.	TGCGCCAGTGGGGGGACAATGAACACTGAAGCTTTCTTT	CASGGTMNTEAFF